This T cell receptor beta chain was observed in a study of T cell responses to AZD1222 COVID-19 vaccine. Findings of the study overall: Donors skewed white British and female; clonal diversity was possibly underestimated.

TCRdb's table, derived via immunoSEQ multiplex PCR, lists solely in-frame clones and lacks some. The sample yields around 140,000 clones, 88% seen once. As for this clone: Its specificity is not known.

CDR1 and CDR2 from the germline V gene are MGHRA and YSYEKL. The length of the CDR3 is 16 residues. V lost 0 bases to trimming and J lost 3 bases, with 14 bases between them. This sequence was found in an adult who received the MenACWY meningococcal vaccine as a control. The chain carries TRBV4-1 and TRBJ1-1; D call uncertain. This specimen was peripheral blood, taken 28 days after the second dose of the MenACWY control vaccine. CDR3 DNA sequence: TGCGCCAGCAGCCAAGAGCCAGGCGTAATCTACACTGAAGCTTTCTTT. Translating it yields CASSQEPGVIYTEAFF.